This TCR beta chain was recorded in a study of spatial heterogeneity in lung cancer. Study-level information: Strong correlation linked TCR transcript counts in tumor regions to a T cell module score derived from matched bulk RNA-seq. Study-level findings and limits: As ubiquitous and regional nonsynonymous mutations varied, counts of ubiquitous and regional expanded TCRs tracked them, respectively. Tracking of tumor mutation counts was seen in expanded intratumoral alpha and beta TCR counts.

Using its own MiXCR run on the 5' RACE reads, TCRdb lists one record per CDR3 protein. This table holds 7,000 to 8,500 distinct CDR3 sequences, approximately 5.3% found once. This clonotype appeared a few times. Its cognate antigen is unknown. As to time point: sample taken at primary tumor resection. The cohort: over 65 early-stage, untreated non-small cell lung cancer patients. Unsorted whole RNA samples from tumor, nontumor lung or frozen PBMC were sequenced. The sequencing here drew on lung tumor tissue, taken at surgery. This TCR came from a male donor with early-stage non-small cell lung cancer.

The CDR3 DNA sequence: TGTGCCTGCGCCGGGACAGGAGCCGATACGCAGTATTTT. This gives the protein CACAGTGADTQYF. This sequence joins TRBV30 and TRBJ2-3; 8 nucleotides align to TRBD1. CDR3 length equals 13 residues. Looked up from germline, CDR1 is GTSNPN and CDR2 is SVGIG (reference sequence). V gave up 6 bases and J gave up 6 bases; unmatched junction bases: 8. Based on the CDR3 plus reference TRBV30 and TRBJ2-3, the full variable domain is SQTIHQWPATLVQPVGSPLSLECTVEGTSNPNLYWYRQAAGRGLQLLFYSVGIGQISSEVPQNLSASRPQDRQFILSSKKLLLSDSGFYLCACAGTGADTQYFGPGTRLTVL.